Listed here are 32 T cell receptor gamma chains from one sample, sequenced in a study of gamma-delta chains in newborns, infants, children. TCRdb re-called the reads using CATT. Among approximately 710 gamma-chain clones listed, over 1.5% were seen once. The source material was blood. Every receptor here comes from a child who was a newborn, infant or young child, either healthy, febrile or measles-vaccinated (not recorded which).

Notes on this clone: Possible read error: a much larger clone is one base away. This specimen includes other DNA sequences encoding the same CDR3. The CDR3 is CATWDRLGSDWIKTF. The DNA for the CDR3 is TGTGCCACCTGGGACAGGCTCGGTAGTGATTGGATCAAGACGTTC. The V call is TRGV3, the J call TRGJP2. There are 15 residues in the CDR3. Germline V gene data show CDR1 as VTNTFY and CDR2 as YDVSTARD (reference sequence).

Note on this clone: This probably arose from a read error, given a far larger clone one base away. Other DNA sequences in this sample translate to the same CDR3. The chain joins TRGV3 to TRGJ1 or TRGJ2. Germline assignment: CDR1 VTNTFY and CDR2 YDVSTARD (reference sequence). CDR3 length: 12 residues. CDR3 sequence (DNA): TGTGCTACCTGGGACAGGCCCCATAAGAAACTCTTT. Protein: CATWDRPHKKLF.

The table lists this clone with a few counts. With only one base between it and a far larger clone, this is likely a read error. This chain uses TRGV8 with TRGJ1 or TRGJ2. V gave up 4 bases and J gave up 10 bases; unmatched junction bases: 7. The CDR3 has 11 amino acids. Germline V CDR1 and CDR2: VENAVY, YDSYNSRV. CDR3 in amino acids: CATWDPTKKLF. CDR3 in DNA: TGTGCCACCTGGGACCCGACGAAGAAACTCTTT.

Concerning this clone itself: The junction departs from the called germline gene at one end, perhaps through a read error. The DNA of the CDR3 is TGTGCCACCTGGGATTATACCACTGGTTGGTTCGAGATATTT. This encodes CATWDYTTGWFEIF. This chain links TRGV4 with TRGJP1. Germline V gives CDR1 EGSTGY, CDR2 YDSYTSSV. The CDR3 length is 14 residues.

This clone has more than one count but fewer than ten. The TCRdb protein, from a much larger clone, departs from this DNA's translation at residue 12, likely by read error; the protein shown derives from the DNA. V and J are TRGV4 and TRGJP2. The CDR3 runs 14 residues. Germline loops: CDR1 EGSTGY, CDR2 YDSYTSSV. The CDR3 DNA reads as TGTGCCACCCGCACTTATAGTAGTGATTGGATCGAGACGTTT. It encodes CATRTYSSDWIETF.

Turning to this clone: TCRdb shows a much larger clone's protein in place of this DNA's translation, and the two differ at residue 8, likely through a read error; the protein shown is translated from the DNA. This chain links TRGV4 with TRGJ1 or TRGJ2. V shed 2 bases, J shed 10 bases, and the junction held 8 bases outside the gene matches. The CDR3 has 12 amino acids. Per the germline V gene, CDR1 is EGSTGY and CDR2 is YDSYTSSV. CDR3 bases: TGTGCCACCTGGGATGAGGGTACCAAGAAACTCTTT. It translates to CATWDEGTKKLF.

This clone is termed large (0.1 to 1%). The sample contains more than one DNA sequence encoding this CDR3. The J gene is TRGJ1 or TRGJ2, the V gene TRGV3. Germline trimming cut 0 bases from V and 9 bases from J; bases unmatched to any gene: 2. The CDR3 consists of 11 residues. Per germline, CDR1 VTNTFY and CDR2 YDVSTARD (reference sequence). The CDR3 DNA follows: TGTGCCACCTGGGACAGGGGTAAGAAACTCTTT. Its translation is CATWDRGKKLF.

As to this clone: TCRdb pairs this DNA with a much larger clone's protein that differs at residue 10, likely a read error; the protein shown was translated from the DNA. The chain couples TRGV4 to TRGJP1. CDR3 size: 13 residues. Germline V CDR1 and CDR2: EGSTGY, YDSYTSSV. The CDR3 region is CATWHRTGWSKIF. CDR3 bases: TGTGCCACCTGGCACCGCACTGGTTGGTCCAAGATATTT.

This clone has more than one count but fewer than ten. The mismatch at residue 11 between this DNA's translation and the TCRdb protein of a much larger clone likely reflects a read error; the protein shown is translated from the DNA. CDR3 amino acids: CALWCHTTGWLKIF. The CDR3 DNA reads as TGTGCCTTGTGGTGTCATACCACTGGTTGGCTCAAGATATTT. V and J are TRGV9 and TRGJP1. Germline loops: CDR1 GITISATS, CDR2 ISYDGTV (reference sequence). This CDR3 region has 14 residues.

By share, this clone ranks as large. The sample has other DNA sequences that encode this CDR3 too. J is TRGJP and V is TRGV9. Germline V gene lookup returns CDR1 GITISATS and CDR2 ISYDGTV (reference sequence). This CDR3 spans 13 amino acids. V was pared by 12 bases and J by 7 bases, with 6 bases of the junction left unmatched. The CDR3 spells CAPAELGKKIKVF. CDR3 nucleotides: TGTGCCCCTGCCGAGTTGGGCAAAAAAATCAAGGTATTT.

This clone is large. The V and J genes are TRGV3 and TRGJP2. Trimming removed 1 base from V and 4 bases from J; junction bases left unmatched: 0. The CDR3 loop spans 13 amino acids. In germline, CDR1 is VTNTFY, CDR2 YDVSTARD (reference sequence). CDR3 loop: CATWDSSDWIKTF. The CDR3 coding sequence is TGTGCCACCTGGGACAGTAGTGATTGGATCAAGACGTTT.

As to this clone: Being one base from a much bigger clone, this may be a read error. Other DNA sequences within the sample encode an identical CDR3. The chain couples TRGV3 to TRGJP1. This CDR3 spans 17 amino acids. Germline V gives CDR1 VTNTFY, CDR2 YDVSTARD (reference sequence). DNA of the CDR3: TGTGCCACCTGGGACAGGCCCCCTCGGAGCACTGGTTGGTTCAAGATATTC. Translated, it gives CATWDRPPRSTGWFKIF.

Points on this clone: This DNA translates differently at residue 4 from the TCRdb protein, which is that of a much larger clone; a read error is likely, and the protein shown is the DNA's own translation. This chain connects TRGV8 to TRGJ1 or TRGJ2. The V gene's germline CDR1 is VENAVY and CDR2 YDSYNSRV. The CDR3 runs to 12 residues. The trim removed 9 bases at V and 5 bases at J, leaving 10 bases unmatched. The DNA for the CDR3 is TGTGCCACCCGGACTCCGGATTATAAGAAACTCTTT. Its protein is CATRTPDYKKLF.

This clone rates as large. This chain connects TRGV8 to TRGJP1. This CDR3 has 14 amino acids. The V segment lost 6 bases and the J segment 0 bases; nucleotides outside the gene matches: 4. Germline assignment: CDR1 VENAVY and CDR2 YDSYNSRV. The CDR3 loop is CATWIYTTGWFKIF. CDR3 in DNA: TGTGCCACCTGGATCTATACCACTGGTTGGTTCAAGATATTT.

This clone appeared a few times. The TCRdb protein comes from a much larger clone and disagrees with this DNA's translation at residue 4, likely due to a read error; the protein given here is derived from the DNA. This rearrangement joins TRGV9 to TRGJ1 or TRGJ2. Germline values: CDR1 GITISATS, CDR2 ISYDGTV (reference sequence). The CDR3 has 13 amino acids. CDR3 residues: CALGEAEYYKKLF. The CDR3 DNA reads as TGTGCCTTGGGGGAGGCAGAGTATTATAAGAAACTCTTT.

This clone ranks as hyperexpanded. Other DNA sequences in the sample encode the same CDR3. The V gene is TRGV4, the J gene TRGJP2. V lost 9 bases, J lost 0 bases, and 7 bases stayed unmatched. Germline V gene sequence: CDR1 EGSTGY, CDR2 YDSYTSSV. The CDR3 is 14 residues long. This chain's CDR3 is CATRTYSSDWIKTF. In DNA, the CDR3 is TGTGCCACCCGCACTTATAGTAGTGATTGGATCAAGACGTTT.

A word on this clone: The protein given by TCRdb reflects a much larger clone and differs at residue 12 from this DNA's translation, likely from a read error; the protein shown is the DNA's translation. The chain employs TRGV9 and TRGJP1. Germline-derived CDR1 and CDR2 are GITISATS and ISYDGTV (reference sequence). The CDR3 totals 14 residues. Here the CDR3 reads CALWCHTTGWFEIF. The CDR3 nucleotides read TGTGCCTTGTGGTGTCATACCACTGGTTGGTTCGAGATATTT.

This chain links TRGV4 with TRGJP2. Per the germline V gene, CDR1 is EGSTGY and CDR2 is YDSYTSSV. V shed 1 base, J shed 12 bases, and the junction held 8 bases outside the gene matches. The CDR3 covers 13 residues. The CDR3 DNA is TGTGCCACCTGGGATGGACCGAGGCGGATCAAGACGTTT. Residues: CATWDGPRRIKTF.

By share, this clone counts as medium-sized. The chain couples TRGV2 to TRGJP2. With V trimmed by 3 bases and J by 3 bases, 7 bases remained unmatched. This CDR3 region has 15 residues. The germline CDR1 and CDR2 sequences are EGSNGY and YDSYNSKV. The CDR3 DNA sequence: TGTGCCACCTGGGACCGCCGGGGTAGTGATTGGATCAAGACGTTT. Residues: CATWDRRGSDWIKTF.

The sample holds a few counts of this clone. A single base is all that separates this from a far larger clone, so a read error is likely. Other DNA sequences in the sample encode the same CDR3. V and J are TRGV9 and TRGJ1 or TRGJ2. The V gene's germline CDR1 is GITISATS and CDR2 ISYDGTV (reference sequence). CDR3 length equals 13 residues. In DNA, the CDR3 is TGTGCCCTGTGGGAGGCAGAGTATTATAAGAAACTCTTT. This sequence encodes CALWEAEYYKKLF.

This clone was seen more than once but under ten times. TCRdb has a much larger clone's protein, which differs at residue 8 from the translation of this DNA, likely because of a read error; what is shown is the protein translated from the DNA. The rearrangement links TRGV4 to TRGJP2. The CDR3 sequence is 14 residues long. The germline V gene has CDR1 EGSTGY and CDR2 YDSYTSSV. CDR3 sequence (DNA): TGTGCCACCTGGGATGGAAGTAATGATTGGATCAAGACGTTT. Amino acid sequence: CATWDGSNDWIKTF.

Turning to this clone: This DNA's translation and the protein TCRdb lists, from a much larger clone, do not match at residue 9, likely due to a read error; the protein shown is translated from the DNA. The genes are TRGV4 and TRGJP2. Germline V gene lookup returns CDR1 EGSTGY and CDR2 YDSYTSSV. This CDR3 has 14 residues. The CDR3 DNA reads TGTGCCACCTGGCATTATAGTAGTTATTGGATCAAGACGTTT. It codes for CATWHYSSYWIKTF.

This clone was seen only a few times. A read error likely explains this, since a far larger clone differs by one base. The chain recombines TRGV9 with TRGJP. From germline, CDR1 is GITISATS and CDR2 ISYDGTV (reference sequence). The junction had 2 bases not matched to a gene; V was cut back by 0 bases and J by 6 bases. CDR3 size: 16 residues. The CDR3 region has the DNA TGTGCCTTGTGGGAGGTGCGAGAGTTGGGCAAAAAAATCAAGGTATTT. Protein product: CALWEVRELGKKIKVF.

Only a few counts were recorded for this clone. The protein recorded in TCRdb matches a much larger clone and deviates from this DNA's translation at residue 5, suggesting a read error; the protein here is obtained by translating the DNA. The V call is TRGV2, the J call TRGJ1 or TRGJ2. The V gene's germline CDR1 is EGSNGY and CDR2 YDSYNSKV. CDR3 length equals 13 residues. The CDR3 nucleotides are TGTGCCACCTGGTACGGCAATTATTATAAGAAACTCTTT. Amino acids: CATWYGNYYKKLF.

Comments on this clone: It differs at one base from a far larger clone, so likely a read error. The CDR3 here is CALWCRTTGWFKIF. Written as DNA, the CDR3 is TGTGCCTTGTGGTGTCGTACCACTGGTTGGTTCAAGATATTT. The chain uses TRGV9 and TRGJP1. Trimming took 6 bases from V and 1 from J; bases not matched to a gene: 5. This CDR3 contains 14 residues. The V gene's germline CDR1 is GITISATS and CDR2 ISYDGTV (reference sequence).

On this clone itself: A far larger clone is one nucleotide away, so this likely arose from a read error. The same CDR3 can be traced to other DNA sequences in this sample. This chain joins TRGV4 and TRGJP2. The germline CDR1 and CDR2 sequences are EGSTGY and YDSYTSSV. The CDR3 runs to 15 residues. The CDR3 sequence: CATWDPYSSDWIKTF. The CDR3 DNA follows: TGTGCCACCTGGGACCCATATAGTAGCGATTGGATCAAGACGTTT.

This clone was observed a handful of times. A far larger clone differs by one base, so this is likely a read error. The rearrangement uses TRGV3 and TRGJ1 or TRGJ2. The germline V gene has CDR1 VTNTFY and CDR2 YDVSTARD (reference sequence). The CDR3 has 12 amino acids. CDR3 residues: CAAWDLYYKKLF. Here the CDR3 DNA reads TGTGCCGCCTGGGACCTTTATTATAAGAAACTCTTT.

The sample holds a few counts of this clone. The protein TCRdb lists belongs to a much larger clone and differs from this DNA's translation at residue 10, which points to a read error; the protein shown is made from the DNA. This chain connects TRGV5 to TRGJP1. Germline V gene lookup returns CDR1 VINAFY and CDR2 YDVSNSKD. The CDR3 has 14 residues. The CDR3 DNA is TGTGCCACCTGGGACAGGCCCACTGGTTGTTTCAAGATATTT. Protein sequence: CATWDRPTGCFKIF.

This clone was seen more than once but under ten times. A read error likely explains why the TCRdb protein, taken from a much larger clone, differs from this DNA's translation at residue 7; the protein shown is translated from the DNA. CDR3 sequence: CATWDRSGWIKTF. DNA of the CDR3: TGTGCCACCTGGGACAGGTCGGGTTGGATCAAGACGTTT. The chain links TRGV3 to TRGJP2. After removal of 0 bases from V and 10 bases from J, the junction contained 5 bases not matched to a gene. Germline V CDR1 and CDR2: VTNTFY, YDVSTARD (reference sequence). The CDR3 runs to 13 residues.

This clone turned up a few times. A read error likely explains why the TCRdb protein, taken from a much larger clone, differs from this DNA's translation at residue 10; the protein shown is translated from the DNA. The chain combines TRGV9 with TRGJ1 or TRGJ2. The CDR3 totals 13 residues. Germline-derived CDR1 and CDR2 are GITISATS and ISYDGTV (reference sequence). The CDR3 region has the DNA TGTGCCTTGTGGGAGGCCGCGAATTATAGGAAACTCTTT. It specifies CALWEAANYRKLF.

This clone appeared a few times. Being one base from a much bigger clone, this may be a read error. This specimen includes other DNA sequences encoding the same CDR3. V is TRGV4 and J is TRGJ1 or TRGJ2. Germline V gene sequence: CDR1 EGSTGY, CDR2 YDSYTSSV. CDR3 length: 15 residues. The CDR3 DNA reads TGTGCCACCTGGGATGGGCCGGAGGATTACTATAAGAAACTCTTT. Its protein product is CATWDGPEDYYKKLF.

Regarding this clone: Only one base separates this from a far larger clonotype, so it likely reflects a read error. The same CDR3 is also encoded by other DNA sequences in this sample. V and J are TRGV2 and TRGJP. Per germline, CDR1 EGSNGY and CDR2 YDSYNSKV. The CDR3 consists of 16 residues. With 1 base clipped from V and 4 bases from J, the junction kept 1 base outside the gene matches. This chain's CDR3 is CATWDGQELGKKIKVF. In nucleotides, the CDR3 is TGTGCCACCTGGGACGGACAAGAGTTGGGCAAAAAAATCAAGGTATTT.